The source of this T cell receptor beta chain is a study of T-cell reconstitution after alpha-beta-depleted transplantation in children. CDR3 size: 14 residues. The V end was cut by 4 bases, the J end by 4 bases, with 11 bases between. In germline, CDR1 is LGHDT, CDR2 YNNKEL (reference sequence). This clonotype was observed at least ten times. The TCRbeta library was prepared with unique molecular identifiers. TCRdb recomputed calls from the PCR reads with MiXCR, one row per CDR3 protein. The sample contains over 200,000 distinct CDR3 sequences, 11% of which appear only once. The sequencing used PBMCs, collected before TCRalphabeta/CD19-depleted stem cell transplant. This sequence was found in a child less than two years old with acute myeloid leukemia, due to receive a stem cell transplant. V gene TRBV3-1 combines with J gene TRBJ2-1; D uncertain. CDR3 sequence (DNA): TGTGCCAGCAGCCCCGCGTACCTATACAATGAGCAGTTCTTC. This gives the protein CASSPAYLYNEQFF.